This T cell receptor (beta chain) was found in a study of early T cells in non-severe SARS-CoV-2 infection. Across the whole study: Sequencing used unsorted whole-blood bulk RNA, so chains lack pairing.

Unique molecular identifiers were affixed to single, distinct cDNA molecules. Each CDR3 protein is one row after TCRdb ran MiXCR on the 5' RACE reads. In the table there are fewer than 75,000 distinct CDR3 sequences, roughly 18% of which are singletons. The V gene lost 5 bases and the J gene lost 9 bases, with 19 bases spanning the gap. Germline CDR1 is MNHNS and CDR2 is SASEGT. The CDR3 sequence is 15 residues long. The origin of this receptor is an adult who was a healthcare worker with PCR-confirmed SARS-CoV-2 infection or an uninfected control (not recorded which). The rearrangement joins TRBV6-1 to TRBJ1-4; D is perhaps TRBD1 (5 bases). Source: whole blood, taken at baseline. Here the CDR3 DNA reads TGTGCCAGCAGTAATACCGGGACCCTGGGGAAAAAACTGTTTTTT. Translating it yields CASSNTGTLGKKLFF.